These 27 T cell receptor beta chains were sequenced from one sample in a study (dated by TCRdb to between 2015 and 2017). The method was 5' RACE. For sequencing, an Illumina MiSeq was employed. Using fastp trimming at Q25 and MiXCR clonotype assembly, TCRdb reanalyzed the public sequencing data and kept in-frame beta chains. Every distinct CDR3 protein forms one entry, paired with its most common genes and DNA. This sample holds tens of thousands of distinct CDR3 sequences; 25% to 35% were observed only once. Under 3.5% of the sample is in the top ten clones. Sequencing was performed on tumor-infiltrating memory CD4+ T cells sorted from the breast tumor. The label giving this sample's cell subset or site can be read as: memory CD4+ T cells, CD4+CD45RO+CD25-. The receptors stem from a female donor with breast cancer.

At least ten counts were recorded for this clonotype. The rearrangement uses TRBV7-8 and TRBJ1-2; tentative D call: TRBD1 (5 bases). The CDR3 totals 11 residues. V shed 8 bases and J shed 6 bases, with 10 bases lying between them. CDR1 SGHVS and CDR2 FQNEAQ come from the germline V gene. CDR3 residues: CASGWDHGYTF. The CDR3 DNA reads TGTGCCAGCGGGTGGGACCATGGCTACACCTTC.

This chain connects TRBV5-1 to TRBJ2-5; D gene uncertain. Trimming pared 0 bases from V and 2 bases from J, leaving 11 bases between. Per germline, CDR1 SGHRS and CDR2 YFSETQ. The CDR3 is 15 amino acids. CDR3 DNA sequence: TGCGCCAGCAGCTTGGAAGTCTTCGGGCAAGAGACCCAGTACTTC. Translation: CASSLEVFGQETQYF.

This clonotype was seen at least ten times. The chain uses TRBV5-1 and TRBJ2-1; 8 positions match TRBD1. Per germline, CDR1 SGHRS and CDR2 YFSETQ. The CDR3 contains 14 residues. V trimming: 4 bases; J trimming: 9 bases; junction bases outside the gene matches: 9. The CDR3 coding sequence is TGCGCCAGCAGCCAGGGACAGGTACAAGGTGAGCAGTTCTTC. Encoded protein: CASSQGQVQGEQFF.

The sample holds many counts of this clonotype. The genes are TRBV20-1 and TRBJ2-3; D may be TRBD2 (5 bases). The CDR3 spans 14 residues. CDR1 and CDR2 (germline): DFQATT, SNEGSKA (reference sequence). With 5 bases removed from V and 1 base from J, the gap between germline ends came to 13 bases. Here the CDR3 DNA reads TGCAGTGCTGTACGGACTGGCGGCACAGATACGCAGTATTTT. Protein sequence: CSAVRTGGTDTQYF.

The table lists this clonotype with a few counts. The chain joins TRBV5-3 to TRBJ2-3; 10 bases fit TRBD1. TRBV5-3 is flagged as an ORF with uncertain function. This CDR3 has 17 residues. J was trimmed by 3 bases and V by 1 base; bases with no gene match: 8. The CDR3 spells CARSLFRDRGCTDTQYF. The CDR3 region has the DNA TGTGCCAGAAGCTTGTTTCGGGACAGGGGCTGTACAGATACGCAGTATTTT.

This chain connects TRBV4-2 to TRBJ1-2, with 7 bases aligning to TRBD1. This CDR3 spans 13 amino acids. V shed 5 bases, J shed 6 bases, and the junction held 6 bases outside the gene matches. CDR1 and CDR2 from the germline V gene are LGHNA and YNFKEQ. In nucleotides, the CDR3 is TGTGCCAGCAGCGAAAGGGGGCTGGATGGCTACACCTTC. Translated, it gives CASSERGLDGYTF.

This clonotype showed up just once. V usage is TRBV5-4 and J usage is TRBJ2-7; 14 positions agree with TRBD2. The CDR3 runs 15 residues. V was clipped by 4 bases and J by 7 bases; unmatched bases: 7. Germline assignment: CDR1 SGHNT and CDR2 YYREEE (reference sequence). CDR3 protein: CASSLRLAGGEEQYF. CDR3 DNA: TGTGCCAGCAGCCTAAGACTAGCGGGAGGGGAGGAGCAGTACTTC.

This clonotype was seen only a few times. This sequence joins TRBV4-3 and TRBJ2-7, with 12 bases identical to TRBD1. Germline-derived CDR1 and CDR2 are LGHNA and YSLEER. The CDR3 contains 15 residues. With 4 bases clipped from V and 5 bases from J, the junction kept 6 bases outside the gene matches. This CDR3 is CASSLGQGAFNEQYF. In nucleotides, the CDR3 is TGCGCCAGCAGCCTGGGACAGGGGGCATTTAACGAGCAGTACTTC.

There are many counts of this clonotype. The J gene is TRBJ1-2, the V gene TRBV20-1; no definite D call. Germline values: CDR1 DFQATT, CDR2 SNEGSKA (reference sequence). This CDR3 has 16 residues. V was trimmed by 1 base and J by 0 bases, leaving 15 bases between them. In DNA form, the CDR3 reads TGCAGTGCTAGAGTGGGCAGACAACTTACTAACTATGGCTACACCTTC. This sequence encodes CSARVGRQLTNYGYTF.

This clonotype was counted between two and nine times. The chain has TRBV30 and TRBJ1-2; the match to TRBD1 covers 8 bases. This CDR3 has 14 residues. After removal of 7 bases from V and 0 bases from J, the junction contained 7 bases not matched to a gene. In germline, CDR1 is GTSNPN, CDR2 SVGIG (reference sequence). CDR3 loop: CASSGGSANYGYTF. Here the CDR3 DNA reads TGTGCCTCCTCAGGGGGCAGCGCTAACTATGGCTACACCTTC.

The chain recombines TRBV7-9 with TRBJ2-7; weak D call: TRBD2 (7 bases). V dropped 5 bases and J dropped 0 bases, with 14 bases sitting between them. Germline CDR1 reads SEHNR; CDR2 reads FQNEAQ (reference sequence). The CDR3 is 15 residues long. The CDR3 is CASSLGGARSYEQYF. CDR3 sequence (DNA): TGTGCCAGCAGCCTAGGGGGGGCCCGCTCCTACGAGCAGTACTTC.

The table lists this clonotype with many counts. The rearrangement joins TRBV7-2 to TRBJ1-1; 10 nucleotides line up with TRBD1. CDR1 and CDR2 (germline): SGHTA, FQGNSA. The trim removed 4 bases at V and 6 bases at J, leaving 8 bases unmatched. This CDR3 has 15 residues. As DNA, the CDR3 is TGTGCCAGCAGCTCAGATCCCGGGACAGGGGCTGAAGCTTTCTTT. Translated: CASSSDPGTGAEAFF. Complete variable domain (other parts from reference TRBV7-2 and TRBJ1-1): GAGVSQSPSNKVTEKGKDVELRCDPISGHTALYWYRQSLGQGLEFLIYFQGNSAPDKSGLPSDRFSAERTGGSVSTLTIQRTQQEDSAVYLCASSSDPGTGAEAFFGQGTRLTVV.

The sample holds a few counts of this clonotype. V is TRBV6-5 and J is TRBJ1-5; TRBD1 might be the D (6 bases). Looked up from germline, CDR1 is MNHEY and CDR2 is SVGAGI. The germline V and J ends were trimmed by 5 bases and 3 bases, with 11 bases remaining between them. The CDR3 runs 14 residues. The CDR3: CASSKQGPNQPQHF. In DNA form, the CDR3 reads TGTGCCAGCAGTAAACAGGGCCCCAATCAGCCCCAGCATTTT.

The rearrangement links TRBV11-2 to TRBJ2-5; 8 bases match TRBD2. The V gene's germline CDR1 is SGHAT and CDR2 FQNNGV. J was trimmed by 4 bases and V by 4 bases; bases with no gene match: 14. The CDR3 runs to 17 residues. CDR3 loop: CASSSGRGSETGETQYF. DNA for the CDR3: TGTGCCAGCAGCTCCGGGAGGGGGTCTGAAACTGGAGAGACCCAGTACTTC.

This clonotype was seen a few times. The chain links TRBV7-2 to TRBJ1-5, with D tentatively TRBD1 (6 bases). The germline V gene encodes CDR1 SGHTA and CDR2 FQGNSA. This CDR3 region has 13 residues. The V end lost 4 bases, the J end lost 5 bases, and 9 bases lay between the germline ends. This chain's CDR3 is CASSSDRHQPQHF. In nucleotides, the CDR3 is TGTGCCAGCAGCTCAGACAGGCATCAGCCCCAGCATTTT.

This clonotype was picked up a small number of times. The V call is TRBV5-1, the J call TRBJ2-3; D is unresolved. The CDR3 totals 15 residues. The germline V and J ends were trimmed by 0 bases and 4 bases, with 12 bases remaining between them. Germline V gene data show CDR1 as SGHRS and CDR2 as YFSETQ. In DNA, the CDR3 is TGCGCCAGCAGCTTGGACTTTCCAGCTGCAGATACGCAGTATTTT. It encodes CASSLDFPAADTQYF.

The rearrangement joins TRBV3-1 to TRBJ2-1, with D perhaps TRBD2 (6 bases). The CDR3 has 16 residues. Germline V gene data show CDR1 as LGHDT and CDR2 as YNNKEL (reference sequence). V gave up 4 bases and J gave up 8 bases, with 21 bases separating them. CDR3 region: CASSLTGLKPLHEQFF. As DNA, the CDR3 is TGTGCCAGCAGCCTAACAGGACTAAAACCCCTCCATGAGCAGTTCTTC.

This sequence joins TRBV6-5 and TRBJ2-5; 10 nucleotides agree with TRBD1. Germline CDR1 MNHEY, CDR2 SVGAGI. The V gene end was trimmed by 4 bases and the J gene end by 5 bases; junction bases not matched to a gene: 1. This CDR3 region has 13 residues. The CDR3 nucleotides are TGTGCCAGCAGTTGGACAGGGGGGGAGACCCAGTACTTC. Translation: CASSWTGGETQYF.

The V gene is TRBV9, the J gene TRBJ2-3; TRBD2 aligns across 13 bases. Germline CDR1 is SGDLS and CDR2 is YYNGEE. The trim removed 3 bases at V and 7 bases at J, leaving 5 bases unmatched. There are 15 residues in the CDR3. CDR3 protein: CASSAGTSGAYTQYF. The CDR3 DNA follows: TGTGCCAGCAGCGCCGGGACTAGCGGGGCTTATACGCAGTATTTT.

This rearrangement joins TRBV6-2 or TRBV6-3 to TRBJ1-6, with D unresolved. V shed 4 bases and J shed 9 bases, with 7 bases lying between them. The CDR3 consists of 12 residues. Germline V CDR1 and CDR2: MNHEY, SVGEGT. The CDR3 loop reads CASSFGVSPLHF. CDR3 coding DNA: TGTGCCAGCAGTTTCGGGGTTTCACCCCTCCACTTT.

CDR3 nucleotide sequence: TGCAGTGCCCGAGGGGGGACGCTGAAGAACACTGAAGCTTTCTTT. Residues: CSARGGTLKNTEAFF. This rearrangement joins TRBV20-1 to TRBJ1-1; D may be TRBD1 (6 bases). Trimming removed 6 bases from V and 1 base from J, with 18 bases in between. The CDR3 is made up of 15 amino acids. Germline V gives CDR1 DFQATT, CDR2 SNEGSKA (reference sequence).

This clonotype was counted a few times. The chain combines TRBV6-2 or TRBV6-3 with TRBJ2-5; D call uncertain. Germline CDR1 MNHEY, CDR2 SVGEGT. The length of the CDR3 is 13 residues. Deletions cut 2 bases from V and 5 bases from J, with 9 bases between. CDR3 sequence: CASSYGIRETQYF. CDR3 sequence (DNA): TGTGCCAGCAGTTACGGAATCAGGGAGACCCAGTACTTC.

With regard to this clonotype: The conserved final phenylalanine or tryptophan is absent from the CDR3, which likely points to a read error. The CDR3 is CASSHGTGDGYTL. The CDR3 coding sequence is TGCGCCAGCAGCCATGGGACAGGGGATGGCTACACCCTC. V usage is TRBV5-1 and J usage is TRBJ1-2; 10 bases fit TRBD1. Germline CDR1 SGHRS, CDR2 YFSETQ. The CDR3 runs 13 residues. Losses at the gene ends were 4 bases for V and 6 bases for J; bases not matched to a gene: 3.

This clonotype has only one observation. The chain couples TRBV7-9 to TRBJ1-4; unclear D gene. The CDR3 is 13 residues long. V was shortened by 6 bases and J by 5 bases, with 10 bases between the two germline ends. In germline, CDR1 is SEHNR, CDR2 FQNEAQ (reference sequence). The CDR3 sequence is CASSFSANEKLFF. The CDR3 DNA follows: TGTGCCAGCAGTTTTTCAGCGAATGAAAAACTGTTTTTT.

This clonotype was observed a few times. V gene TRBV6-6 combines with J gene TRBJ2-2, with 9 bases fitting TRBD2. The V segment lost 5 bases and the J segment 0 bases; nucleotides outside the gene matches: 1. From germline, CDR1 is MNHNY and CDR2 SVGAGI (reference sequence). The CDR3 totals 15 residues. The DNA for the CDR3 is TGTGCCAGCAGTGGGACTAGCTCGAACACCGGGGAGCTGTTTTTT. It translates to CASSGTSSNTGELFF.

The chain joins TRBV5-1 to TRBJ1-1, with D possibly TRBD1 on 6 matching bases. CDR1 SGHRS and CDR2 YFSETQ come from the germline V gene. Trimming left V 4 bases short and J 3 bases short, with 16 bases between. The CDR3 is 15 amino acids. The CDR3 DNA is TGCGCCAGCAGCCCCCAAGGGGGGGTGTACACTGAAGCTTTCTTT. The encoded protein is CASSPQGGVYTEAFF.

The chain uses TRBV7-3 and TRBJ2-3, with D tentatively TRBD2 (6 bases). Trimming cost V 5 bases and J 4 bases, with 16 bases left between them. The CDR3 is 15 residues long. Per germline, CDR1 SGHTA and CDR2 FQGTGA. The CDR3 DNA follows: TGTGCCAGCAGCCCAACCGGCGGGACGTCAGATACGCAGTATTTT. It translates to CASSPTGGTSDTQYF.